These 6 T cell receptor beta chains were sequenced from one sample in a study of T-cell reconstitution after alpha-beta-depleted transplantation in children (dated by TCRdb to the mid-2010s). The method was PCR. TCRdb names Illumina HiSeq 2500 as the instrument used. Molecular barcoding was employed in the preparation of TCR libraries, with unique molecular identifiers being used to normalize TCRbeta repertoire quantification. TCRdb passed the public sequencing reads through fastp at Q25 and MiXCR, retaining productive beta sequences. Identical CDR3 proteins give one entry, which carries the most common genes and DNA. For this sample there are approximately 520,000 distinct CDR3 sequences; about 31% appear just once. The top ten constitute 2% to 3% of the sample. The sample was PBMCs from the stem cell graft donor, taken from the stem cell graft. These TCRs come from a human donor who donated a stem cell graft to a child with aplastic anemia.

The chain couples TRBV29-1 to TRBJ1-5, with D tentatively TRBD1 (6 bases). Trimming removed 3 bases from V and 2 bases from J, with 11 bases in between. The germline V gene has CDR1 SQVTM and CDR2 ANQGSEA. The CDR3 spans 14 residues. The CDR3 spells CSVDQGNGNQPQHF. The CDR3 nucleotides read TGCAGCGTTGACCAGGGGAACGGCAATCAGCCCCAGCATTTT.

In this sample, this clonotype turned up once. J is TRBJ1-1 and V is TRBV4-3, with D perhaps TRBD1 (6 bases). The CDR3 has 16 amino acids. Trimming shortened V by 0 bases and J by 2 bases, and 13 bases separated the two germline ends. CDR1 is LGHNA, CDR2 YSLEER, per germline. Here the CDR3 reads CASSQEETGINTEAFF. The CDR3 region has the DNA TGCGCCAGCAGCCAAGAAGAGACAGGCATAAACACTGAAGCTTTCTTT.

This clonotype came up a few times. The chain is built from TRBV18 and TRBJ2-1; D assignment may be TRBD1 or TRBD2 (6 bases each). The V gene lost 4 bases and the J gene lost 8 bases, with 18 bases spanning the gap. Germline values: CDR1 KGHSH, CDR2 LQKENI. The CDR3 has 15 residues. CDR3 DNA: TGTGCCAGCTCACGGGGGCCCGGGAGAAGCGATGAGCAGTTCTTC. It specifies CASSRGPGRSDEQFF.

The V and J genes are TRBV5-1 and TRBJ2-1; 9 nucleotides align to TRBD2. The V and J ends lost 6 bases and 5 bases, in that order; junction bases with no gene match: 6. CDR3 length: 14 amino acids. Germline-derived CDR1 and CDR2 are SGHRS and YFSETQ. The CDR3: CASTTGTSHNEQFF. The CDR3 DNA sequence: TGCGCCAGCACGACCGGGACTAGCCACAATGAGCAGTTCTTC. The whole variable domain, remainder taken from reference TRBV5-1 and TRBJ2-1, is KAGVTQTPRYLIKTRGQQVTLSCSPISGHRSVSWYQQTPGQGLQFLFEYFSETQRNKGNFPGRFSGRQFSNSRSEMNVSTLELGDSALYLCASTTGTSHNEQFFGPGTRLTVL.

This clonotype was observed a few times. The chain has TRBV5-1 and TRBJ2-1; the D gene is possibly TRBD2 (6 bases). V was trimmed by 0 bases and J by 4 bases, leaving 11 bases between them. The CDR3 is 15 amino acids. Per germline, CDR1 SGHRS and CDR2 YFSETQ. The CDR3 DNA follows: TGCGCCAGCAGCTTGGTAGCGGACTCTTACAATGAGCAGTTCTTC. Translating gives CASSLVADSYNEQFF.

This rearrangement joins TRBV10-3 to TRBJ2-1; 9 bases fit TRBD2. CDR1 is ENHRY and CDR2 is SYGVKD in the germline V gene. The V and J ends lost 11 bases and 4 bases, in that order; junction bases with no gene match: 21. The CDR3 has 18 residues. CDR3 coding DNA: TGTGCCTCGGAGGAGGCCAGCGGGAGGCCAAACACTTACAATGAGCAGTTCTTC. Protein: CASEEASGRPNTYNEQFF.